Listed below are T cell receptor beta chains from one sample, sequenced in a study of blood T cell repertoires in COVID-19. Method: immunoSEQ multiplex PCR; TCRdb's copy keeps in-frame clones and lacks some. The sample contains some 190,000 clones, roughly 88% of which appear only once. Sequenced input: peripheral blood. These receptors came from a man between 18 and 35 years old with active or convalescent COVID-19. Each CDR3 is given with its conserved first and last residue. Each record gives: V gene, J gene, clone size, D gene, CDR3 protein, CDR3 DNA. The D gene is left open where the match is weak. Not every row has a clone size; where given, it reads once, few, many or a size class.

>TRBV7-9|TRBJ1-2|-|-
CASRPSGAGGYTF
TGTGCCAGCAGACCTTCAGGAGCGGGGGGGTACACCTTC
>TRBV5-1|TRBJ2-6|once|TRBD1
CASSQWTGKTSGANVLTF
TGCGCCAGCAGCCAGTGGACAGGGAAAACCTCTGGGGCCAACGTCCTGACTTTC
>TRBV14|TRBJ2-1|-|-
CASSQFVRVSSYNEQFF
TGTGCCAGCAGCCAATTCGTCCGGGTGAGCTCCTACAATGAGCAGTTCTTC
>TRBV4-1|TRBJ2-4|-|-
CASSQESGSTKNIQYF
TGCGCCAGCAGCCAAGAATCAGGTTCGACCAAAAACATTCAGTACTTC
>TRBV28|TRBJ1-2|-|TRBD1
CASQVRGRGYTF
TGTGCCAGCCAAGTTAGGGGGCGAGGCTACACCTTC
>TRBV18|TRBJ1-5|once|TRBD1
CASSQQGAIQPQHF
TGTGCCAGCTCACAACAGGGGGCGATTCAGCCCCAGCATTTT
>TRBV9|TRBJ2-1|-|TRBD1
CASSGGQTTYNEQFF
TGTGCCAGCAGCGGGGGACAGACGACCTACAATGAGCAGTTCTTC
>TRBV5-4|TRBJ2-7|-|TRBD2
CASSRRSGGPYEQYF
TGTGCCAGCAGCAGACGTAGCGGGGGGCCCTACGAGCAGTACTTC
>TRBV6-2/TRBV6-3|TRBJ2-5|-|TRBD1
CASSAGTGAPVTQYF
TGTGCCAGCAGTGCCGGGACAGGGGCCCCGGTGACCCAGTACTTC
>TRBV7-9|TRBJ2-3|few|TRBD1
CASSLVGQVTDTQYF
TGTGCCAGCAGCTTAGTGGGACAGGTCACAGATACGCAGTATTTT
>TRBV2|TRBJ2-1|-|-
CASSDEGAGEQFF
TGTGCCAGCAGTGACGAGGGGGCGGGGGAGCAGTTCTTC
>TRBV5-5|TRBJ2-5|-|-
CASSTLDWQETQYF
TGTGCCAGCAGCACACTGGACTGGCAAGAGACCCAGTACTTC
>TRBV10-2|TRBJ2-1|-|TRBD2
CASSESRLAGGQFF
TGCGCCAGCAGTGAGTCGAGGCTAGCGGGAGGCCAGTTCTTC
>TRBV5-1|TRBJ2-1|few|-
CASSSDGSSYNEQFF
TGCGCCAGCAGCTCCGACGGGAGCTCCTACAATGAGCAGTTCTTC
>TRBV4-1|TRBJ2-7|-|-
CASSGSGSSYEQYF
TGCGCCAGCAGCGGGTCTGGGAGCTCCTACGAGCAGTACTTC
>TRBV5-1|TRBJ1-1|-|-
CASSLGPGVNTEAFF
TGCGCCAGCAGCTTGGGCCCAGGGGTGAACACTGAAGCTTTCTTT
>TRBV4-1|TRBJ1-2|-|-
CASSPGGYTF
TGCGCCAGCAGCCCTGGCGGCTACACCTTC
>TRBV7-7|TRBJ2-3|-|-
CASSLADRVTDTQYF
TGTGCCAGCAGCTTAGCGGACAGAGTGACAGATACGCAGTATTTT
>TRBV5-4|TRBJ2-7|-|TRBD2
CASSPGGLAGTYEQYF
TGTGCCAGCAGCCCCGGGGGACTAGCGGGAACCTACGAGCAGTACTTC
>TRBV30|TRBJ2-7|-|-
CAWSVIGGAVYEQYF
TGTGCCTGGAGTGTAATTGGGGGGGCGGTGTACGAGCAGTACTTC
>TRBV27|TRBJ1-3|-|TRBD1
CASSPGQGRSGNTIYF
TGTGCCAGCAGTCCTGGACAGGGTCGCTCTGGAAACACCATATATTTT
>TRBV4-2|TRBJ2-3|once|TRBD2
CASSQDRPGLGARDTQYF
TGTGCCAGCAGCCAGGACCGGCCGGGACTAGGTGCGAGAGATACGCAGTATTTT
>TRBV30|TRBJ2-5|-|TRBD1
CAWTRAGGPPWTQYF
TGTGCCTGGACAAGGGCAGGGGGACCCCCATGGACCCAGTACTTC
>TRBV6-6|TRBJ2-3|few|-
CASSRPRGGTTGTDTQYF
TGTGCCAGCAGTCGCCCAAGGGGGGGGACTACTGGCACAGATACGCAGTATTTT
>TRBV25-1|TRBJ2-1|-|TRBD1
CASSAWGGTGENEQFF
TGTGCCAGCAGTGCGTGGGGAGGGACAGGGGAGAATGAGCAGTTCTTC
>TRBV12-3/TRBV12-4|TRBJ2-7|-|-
CASSPDNSYEQYF
TGTGCCAGCAGTCCCGACAACTCCTACGAGCAGTACTTC
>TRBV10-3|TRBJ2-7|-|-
CAISEGSGSYEQYF
TGTGCCATCAGTGAGGGAAGCGGCTCCTACGAGCAGTACTTC
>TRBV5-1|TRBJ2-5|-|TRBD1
CASSLGSKQGVRETQYF
TGCGCCAGCAGCTTGGGTTCAAAACAGGGGGTCCGGGAGACCCAGTACTTC
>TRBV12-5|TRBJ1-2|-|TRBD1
CASGLSGQGVGYTF
TGTGCTAGTGGTTTGTCAGGACAGGGCGTGGGCTACACCTTC
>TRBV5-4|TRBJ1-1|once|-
CASSPRGEGTEAFF
TGTGCCAGCAGCCCCCGGGGTGAGGGCACTGAAGCTTTCTTT
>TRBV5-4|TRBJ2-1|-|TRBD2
CASSPKLAGGSNEQFF
TGTGCCAGCAGCCCAAAGCTAGCGGGAGGCTCCAATGAGCAGTTCTTC
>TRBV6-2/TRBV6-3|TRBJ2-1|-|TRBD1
CASSYSKGQVYNEQFF
TGTGCCAGCAGTTACTCGAAGGGACAGGTTTACAATGAGCAGTTCTTC
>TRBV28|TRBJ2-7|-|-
CASEGNSYEQYF
TGTGCCAGCGAGGGAAACTCCTACGAGCAGTACTTC
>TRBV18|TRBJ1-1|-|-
CASSPEKMNTEAFF
TGTGCCAGCTCACCAGAGAAAATGAACACTGAAGCTTTCTTT
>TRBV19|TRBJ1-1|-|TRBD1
CARVRTGLNTEAFF
TGTGCCAGGGTCCGGACAGGGTTGAACACTGAAGCTTTCTTT
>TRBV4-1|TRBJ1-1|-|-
CASSPGGMNTEAFF
TGCGCCAGCAGCCCAGGAGGAATGAACACTGAAGCTTTCTTT
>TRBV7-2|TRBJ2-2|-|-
CAIPREWVGTGELFF
TGTGCCATCCCGCGGGAATGGGTTGGGACCGGGGAGCTGTTTTTT
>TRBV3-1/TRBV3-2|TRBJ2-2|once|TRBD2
CASSQEGLAGEQGELFF
TGTGCCAGCAGCCAAGAAGGCCTAGCGGGAGAACAGGGGGAGCTGTTTTTT
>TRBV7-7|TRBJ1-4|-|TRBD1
CASSQGQGEKLFF
TGTGCCAGCAGCCAAGGACAGGGTGAAAAACTGTTTTTT
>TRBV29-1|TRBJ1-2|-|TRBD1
CSVVADREYGYTF
TGCAGCGTTGTAGCGGACAGGGAGTATGGCTACACCTTC
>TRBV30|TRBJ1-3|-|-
CAWSSGAGNTIYF
TGTGCCTGGAGTTCGGGAGCTGGAAACACCATATATTTT
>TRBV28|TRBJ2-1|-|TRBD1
CASSFGDRGFYEQFF
TGTGCCAGCAGTTTCGGGGACAGGGGGTTTTATGAGCAGTTCTTC
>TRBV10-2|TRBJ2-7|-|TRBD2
CASRPGAGVYEQYF
TGCGCCAGCAGGCCGGGAGCGGGAGTTTACGAGCAGTACTTC
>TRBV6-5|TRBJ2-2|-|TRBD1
CASSPGTGYTGELFF
TGTGCCAGCAGTCCCGGGACAGGGTACACCGGGGAGCTGTTTTTT
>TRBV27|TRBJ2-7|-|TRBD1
CASSEQGVSYEQYF
TGTGCCAGCAGCGAACAGGGGGTATCCTACGAGCAGTACTTC